A single sample is the source of the 21 T cell receptor beta chains below, sequenced in a study of cytomegalovirus exposure and HLA in healthy donors. Vbeta (60) and Jbeta (13) primers were used in the PCR. This table comes from immunoSEQ multiplex PCR, and its TCRdb copy is limited to in-frame clones, with some not included. The sample includes 110,000 or so clones, roughly 71% of them seen just once. The sequencing input was PBMCs. The origin of the receptors is a man aged 18 to 35 in good health and CMV-seropositive.

The rearrangement uses TRBV19 and TRBJ2-5; TRBD2 agrees at 9 bases. This CDR3 spans 13 amino acids. V dropped 9 bases and J dropped 2; count of bases not matched to a gene: 4. Germline V lookup: CDR1 LNHDA, CDR2 SQIVND (reference sequence). DNA of the CDR3: TGTGCCAGCAGGCGGGGGGGGCAAGAGACCCAGTACTTC. Amino acids: CASRRGGQETQYF.

The V gene is TRBV6-4, the J gene TRBJ2-2, with 11 bases that match TRBD2. The CDR3 is 16 residues long. Germline CDR1 and CDR2: MRHNA and SNTAGT. Trimming removed 6 bases from V and 3 bases from J; junction bases left unmatched: 6. The CDR3 loop is CASSPSGGQDTGELFF. CDR3 bases: TGTGCCAGCAGCCCTAGCGGGGGGCAGGACACCGGGGAGCTGTTTTTT.

This clone was observed a handful of times. The V and J genes are TRBV4-1 and TRBJ2-1; 16 nucleotides line up with TRBD2. V shed 0 bases, J shed 12 bases, and the junction held 8 bases outside the gene matches. The germline gives CDR1 MGHRA, CDR2 YSYEKL. This CDR3 has 17 residues. CDR3 sequence: CASSQDPGTSGGDRQFF. CDR3 nucleotide sequence: TGCGCCAGCAGCCAAGATCCGGGGACTAGCGGGGGGGATCGGCAGTTCTTC.

This clone was detected only a few times. This chain connects TRBV6-6 to TRBJ1-1; TRBD1 aligns across 7 bases. V lost 5 bases to trimming and J lost 0 bases; unmatched junction nucleotides: 6. This CDR3 has 15 amino acids. The V gene's germline CDR1 is MNHNY and CDR2 SVGAGI (reference sequence). The CDR3 coding sequence is TGTGCCAGCAGTACGACAGGGTACATGAACACTGAAGCTTTCTTT. Translation gives CASSTTGYMNTEAFF.

The J gene is TRBJ2-2, the V gene TRBV2; 7 bases are shared with TRBD1. Germline CDR1 and CDR2: SNHLY and FYNNEI. The CDR3 runs to 16 residues. V gave up 6 bases and J gave up 0 bases; unmatched junction bases: 7. CDR3: CASSRDRPTNTGELFF. Here the CDR3 DNA reads TGTGCCAGCAGCCGGGACAGACCCACGAACACCGGGGAGCTGTTTTTT.

The V call is TRBV6-1, the J call TRBJ2-1; a weak D match, TRBD2 (6 bases). The V and J ends lost 6 bases and 8 bases respectively, with 14 bases between them. CDR1 is MNHNS and CDR2 is SASEGT in the germline V gene. The CDR3 has 13 residues. The CDR3 loop is CASSRRGLDEQFF. The CDR3 nucleotides are TGTGCCAGCAGCCGGAGGGGTTTAGATGAGCAGTTCTTC.

V usage is TRBV14 and J usage is TRBJ2-3; 11 bases are shared with TRBD2. There are 17 residues in the CDR3. CDR1 and CDR2 from the germline V gene are SGHDN and FVKESK. With 1 base clipped from V and 7 bases from J, the junction kept 10 bases outside the gene matches. DNA for the CDR3: TGTGCCAGCAGCCAAGTCCGGCTAGCGGGGGGCCTACATACGCAGTATTTT. Protein: CASSQVRLAGGLHTQYF.

This chain joins TRBV6-6 and TRBJ1-6; possible D gene TRBD1, 6 bases. Trimming took 2 bases from V and 8 from J, leaving 10 bases between them. This CDR3 is built from 14 residues. The germline V gene encodes CDR1 MNHNY and CDR2 SVGAGI (reference sequence). CDR3 region: CASSYKQGDSPLHF. The CDR3 DNA is TGTGCCAGCAGTTACAAACAGGGAGATTCACCCCTCCACTTT.

The chain recombines TRBV5-4 with TRBJ1-2, with 8 bases fitting TRBD1. V was clipped by 2 bases and J by 7 bases; unmatched bases: 4. CDR3 size: 13 residues. Germline CDR1 SGHNT, CDR2 YYREEE (reference sequence). As DNA, the CDR3 is TGTGCCAGCAGCTTCCAGGGGGCGCTTGGCTACACCTTC. This translates into CASSFQGALGYTF.

The chain has TRBV28 and TRBJ1-5; 10 bases map to TRBD1. The germline V gene encodes CDR1 MDHEN and CDR2 SYDVKM. V lost 6 bases, J lost 2 bases, and 10 bases stayed unmatched. CDR3 length: 17 residues. CDR3 amino acids: CASSHPDRGSGNQPQHF. The CDR3, as DNA: TGTGCCAGCAGCCACCCGGACAGGGGGAGCGGCAATCAGCCCCAGCATTTT.

The chain couples TRBV6-5 to TRBJ1-6; 8 bases agree with TRBD1. V shed 6 bases and J 7 bases; nucleotides not matched to a gene: 5. The V gene's germline CDR1 is MNHEY and CDR2 SVGAGI. The CDR3 has 14 amino acids. In nucleotides, the CDR3 is TGTGCCAGCAGCCTATGGACAGGGAATTCACCCCTCCACTTT. Its protein product is CASSLWTGNSPLHF.

There are a few counts of this clone. The rearrangement uses TRBV28 and TRBJ1-2; D is perhaps TRBD1 (5 bases). Trimming pared 3 bases from V and 4 bases from J, leaving 15 bases between. This CDR3 spans 15 amino acids. Germline lookup yields CDR1 MDHEN and CDR2 SYDVKM. CDR3 nucleotides: TGTGCCAGCAGTTTTATGTTAGGGGCCCTCTATGGCTACACCTTC. This encodes CASSFMLGALYGYTF.

This chain connects TRBV27 to TRBJ1-1, with 7 bases that match TRBD1. Germline CDR1 reads MNHEY; CDR2 reads SMNVEV (reference sequence). The CDR3 has 14 residues. Losses at the gene ends were 5 bases for V and 9 bases for J; bases not matched to a gene: 12. The CDR3, as DNA: TGTGCCAGCAGTGGAGTCCGGGACAGTAATCAAGCTTTCTTT. It yields the protein CASSGVRDSNQAFF.

The chain is built from TRBV2 and TRBJ2-1; 10 bases agree with TRBD2. Germline CDR1 SNHLY, CDR2 FYNNEI. V was pared by 4 bases and J by 4 bases, with 4 bases of the junction left unmatched. This CDR3 contains 15 residues. CDR3 nucleotides: TGTGCCAGCAGTGCCGGGACTAGCGTATACAATGAGCAGTTCTTC. Its protein product is CASSAGTSVYNEQFF.

This clone was counted between two and nine times. V and J are TRBV28 and TRBJ2-3; D is uncertain. There are 14 residues in the CDR3. V gave up 5 bases and J gave up 7 bases, with 16 bases separating them. Per the germline V gene, CDR1 is MDHEN and CDR2 is SYDVKM. CDR3 in amino acids: CASSPLNIKYTQYF. In nucleotides, the CDR3 is TGTGCCAGCAGTCCCCTCAACATTAAATATACGCAGTATTTT.

The chain uses TRBV30 and TRBJ2-7; tentative D call: TRBD1 (5 bases). Germline CDR1 and CDR2: GTSNPN and SVGIG (reference sequence). CDR3 length: 13 residues. The V and J ends lost 1 base and 1 base respectively, with 8 bases between them. CDR3 amino acids: CAWSEDRSYEQYF. DNA for the CDR3: TGTGCCTGGAGTGAAGACAGATCCTACGAGCAGTACTTC.

This clone appeared a few times. This chain connects TRBV9 to TRBJ1-2; 11 positions agree with TRBD1. Germline CDR1 SGDLS, CDR2 YYNGEE. This CDR3 has 15 residues. With 2 bases clipped from V and 4 bases from J, the junction kept 4 bases outside the gene matches. The CDR3 DNA reads as TGTGCCAGCAGCGTCGGACAGGGGGCGGGCTATGGCTACACCTTC. Translating gives CASSVGQGAGYGYTF. The entire variable domain, with the rest obtained from reference TRBV9 and TRBJ1-2, is as follows: DSGVTQTPKHLITATGQRVTLRCSPRSGDLSVYWYQQSLDQGLQFLIQYYNGEERAKGNILERFSAQQFPDLHSELNLSSLELGDSALYFCASSVGQGAGYGYTFGSGTRLTVV.

This rearrangement joins TRBV5-1 to TRBJ1-1, with D possibly matching TRBD1 (6 bases). The CDR3 is 14 amino acids. Germline values: CDR1 SGHRS, CDR2 YFSETQ. V was pared by 4 bases and J by 4 bases, with 14 bases between. The DNA of the CDR3 is TGCGCCAGCAGCGCAGGACAGCCCGGCACTGAAGCTTTCTTT. Amino acids: CASSAGQPGTEAFF.

The chain carries TRBV5-6 and TRBJ2-1; D remains ambiguous. The CDR3 is 17 residues long. Germline-derived CDR1 and CDR2 are SGHDT and YYEEEE. V was trimmed by 0 bases and J by 0 bases, leaving 13 bases between them. CDR3: CASSLAIVTSSYNEQFF. For the CDR3, the DNA is TGTGCCAGCAGCTTGGCCATCGTTACCAGCTCCTACAATGAGCAGTTCTTC.

The V gene is TRBV6-5, the J gene TRBJ1-6; the match to TRBD1 covers 9 bases. V shed 5 bases and J 4 bases; nucleotides not matched to a gene: 3. This CDR3 spans 15 amino acids. Germline loops: CDR1 MNHEY, CDR2 SVGAGI. The CDR3 coding sequence is TGTGCCAGCAGTAGGGGGACAGGGTATAATTCACCCCTCCACTTT. This codes for CASSRGTGYNSPLHF.

This chain links TRBV11-2 with TRBJ1-6; 10 bases fit TRBD1. The ends lost 6 bases at V and 9 bases at J; junction bases unmatched: 5. Germline values: CDR1 SGHAT, CDR2 FQNNGV. The CDR3 length is 14 residues. CDR3 amino acids: CASSGTGVSSPLHF. CDR3 in DNA: TGTGCCAGCAGTGGGACAGGGGTCAGTTCACCCCTCCACTTT.